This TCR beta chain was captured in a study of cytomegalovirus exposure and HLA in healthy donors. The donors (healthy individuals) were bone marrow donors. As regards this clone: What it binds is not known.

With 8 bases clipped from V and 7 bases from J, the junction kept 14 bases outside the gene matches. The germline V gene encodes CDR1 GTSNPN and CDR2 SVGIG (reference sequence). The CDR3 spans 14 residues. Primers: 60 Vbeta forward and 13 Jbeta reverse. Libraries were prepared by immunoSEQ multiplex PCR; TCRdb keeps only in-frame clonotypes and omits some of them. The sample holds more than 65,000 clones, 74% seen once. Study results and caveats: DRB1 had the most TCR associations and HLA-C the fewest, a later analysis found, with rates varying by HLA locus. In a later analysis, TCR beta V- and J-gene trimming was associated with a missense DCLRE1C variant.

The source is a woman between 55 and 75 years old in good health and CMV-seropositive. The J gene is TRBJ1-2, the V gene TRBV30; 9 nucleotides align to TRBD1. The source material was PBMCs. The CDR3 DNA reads TGTGCCAGCACCGGGACAGGGTCTTCGGGTGGCTACACCTTC. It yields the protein CASTGTGSSGGYTF.